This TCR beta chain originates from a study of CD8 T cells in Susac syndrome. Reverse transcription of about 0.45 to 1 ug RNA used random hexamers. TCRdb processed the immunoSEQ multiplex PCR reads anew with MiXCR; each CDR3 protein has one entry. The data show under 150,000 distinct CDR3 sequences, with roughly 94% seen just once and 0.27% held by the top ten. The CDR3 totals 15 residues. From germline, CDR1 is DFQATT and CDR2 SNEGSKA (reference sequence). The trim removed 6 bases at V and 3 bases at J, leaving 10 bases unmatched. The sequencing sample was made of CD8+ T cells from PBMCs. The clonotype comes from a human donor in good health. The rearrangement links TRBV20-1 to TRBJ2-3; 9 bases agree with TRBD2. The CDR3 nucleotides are TGCAGTGCCCTACCAAATCTAGCGGGGACAGATACGCAGTATTTT. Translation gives CSALPNLAGTDTQYF.